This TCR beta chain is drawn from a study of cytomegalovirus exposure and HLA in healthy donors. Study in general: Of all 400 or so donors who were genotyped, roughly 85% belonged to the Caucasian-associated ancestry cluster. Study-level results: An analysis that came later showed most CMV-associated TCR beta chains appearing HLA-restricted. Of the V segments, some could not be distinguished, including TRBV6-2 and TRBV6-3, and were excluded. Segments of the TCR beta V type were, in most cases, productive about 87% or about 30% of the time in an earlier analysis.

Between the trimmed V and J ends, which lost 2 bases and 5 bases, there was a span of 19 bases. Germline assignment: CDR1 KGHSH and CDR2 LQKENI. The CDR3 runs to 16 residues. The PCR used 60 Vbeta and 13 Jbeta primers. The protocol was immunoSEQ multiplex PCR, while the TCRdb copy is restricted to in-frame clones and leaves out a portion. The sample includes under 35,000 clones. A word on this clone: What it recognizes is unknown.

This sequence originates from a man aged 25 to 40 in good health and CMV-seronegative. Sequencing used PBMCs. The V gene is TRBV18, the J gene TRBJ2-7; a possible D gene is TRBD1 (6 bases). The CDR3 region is CASSPTPGQGGHEQYF. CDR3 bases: TGTGCCAGCTCACCAACCCCGGGACAAGGGGGACACGAGCAGTACTTC.